This T cell receptor beta chain is from a study of PD-1 blockade in classical Hodgkin lymphoma. Sequenced by immunoSEQ multiplex PCR; TCRdb stores in-frame clones only, minus some. Of 70,000 or so clones listed, 70% to 80% are singletons. Study-level findings and limits: In CD4+ cells, TCR diversity went up significantly by C4D1, but in CD8+ cells it did not.

With 9 bases clipped from V and 1 base from J, the junction kept 2 bases outside the gene matches. Per germline, CDR1 MNHEY and CDR2 SMNVEV (reference sequence). This CDR3 comprises 13 residues. Turning to this clone: Its antigen is as yet unknown.

Every one of the patients relapsed after autologous stem cell transplantation (brentuximab vedotin exposure was variable). The gene calls are TRBV27 and TRBJ2-7; 11 bases match TRBD2. The sequence derives from a human donor with classical Hodgkin lymphoma. The source was peripheral blood mononuclear cells (PBMCs), collected before the second cycle of nivolumab. This CDR3 is CASGLAGSYEQYF. The CDR3 nucleotides are TGTGCCAGTGGACTAGCGGGTTCCTACGAGCAGTACTTC.